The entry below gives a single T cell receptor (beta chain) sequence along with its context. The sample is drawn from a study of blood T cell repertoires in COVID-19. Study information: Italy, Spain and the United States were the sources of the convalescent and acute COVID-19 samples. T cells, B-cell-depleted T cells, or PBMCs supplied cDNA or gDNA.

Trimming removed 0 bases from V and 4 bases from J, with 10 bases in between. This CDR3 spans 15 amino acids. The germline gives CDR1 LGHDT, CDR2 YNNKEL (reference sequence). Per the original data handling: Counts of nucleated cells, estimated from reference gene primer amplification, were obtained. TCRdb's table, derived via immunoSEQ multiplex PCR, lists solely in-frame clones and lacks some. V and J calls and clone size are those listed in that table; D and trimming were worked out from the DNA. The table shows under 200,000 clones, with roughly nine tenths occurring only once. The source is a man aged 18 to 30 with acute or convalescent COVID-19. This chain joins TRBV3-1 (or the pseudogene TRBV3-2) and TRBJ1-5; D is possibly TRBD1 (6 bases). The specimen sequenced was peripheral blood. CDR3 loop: CASSQDYRVNQPQHF. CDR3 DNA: TGTGCCAGCAGCCAAGATTACAGGGTAAATCAGCCCCAGCATTTT.